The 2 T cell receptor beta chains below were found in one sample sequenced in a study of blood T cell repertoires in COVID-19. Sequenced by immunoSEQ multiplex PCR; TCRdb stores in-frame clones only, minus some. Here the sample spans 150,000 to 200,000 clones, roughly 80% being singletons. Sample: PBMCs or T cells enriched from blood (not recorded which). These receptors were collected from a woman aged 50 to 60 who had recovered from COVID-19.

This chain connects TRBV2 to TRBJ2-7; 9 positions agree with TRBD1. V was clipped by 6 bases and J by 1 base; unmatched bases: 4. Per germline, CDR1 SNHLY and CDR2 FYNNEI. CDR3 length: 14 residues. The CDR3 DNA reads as TGTGCCAGCAGAGGACAGGGGCGATCCTACGAGCAGTACGTC. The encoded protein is CASRGQGRSYEQYV.

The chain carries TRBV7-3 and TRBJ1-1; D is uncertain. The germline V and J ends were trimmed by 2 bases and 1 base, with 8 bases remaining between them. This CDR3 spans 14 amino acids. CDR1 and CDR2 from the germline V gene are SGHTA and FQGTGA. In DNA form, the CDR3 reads TGTGCCAGCAGCTTACTCGCGGGGAACACTGAAGCTTTCTTT. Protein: CASSLLAGNTEAFF.